This TCR beta chain was sequenced during a study of OX40 agonist ivuxolimab in advanced cancers. Study findings and constraints: Expanded clones belonging to CD8+ T cells outnumbered, on average, those of CD4+. Among the lowest peripheral clonal expansion occurred in 0.1-3.0 mg/kg partial responders.

Germline V gene data show CDR1 as MNHEY and CDR2 as SMNVEV (reference sequence). The length of the CDR3 is 15 residues. The ends were cut back, 2 bases at V and 0 bases at J, with 10 bases in the middle. Some clones are missing from TCRdb's copy, which holds only in-frame ones; the method was immunoSEQ multiplex PCR. In the table there are some 41,000 clones, approximately 90% of which are singletons. On this clone: Its target is not known.

This TCR was recovered from an adult with an advanced solid tumor such as melanoma, head and neck, liver or kidney cancer. The specimen comprised CD4+ or CD8+ T cells sorted from blood, sampled in a trial of the OX40 agonist ivuxolimab. The V gene is TRBV27, the J gene TRBJ1-2; a possible D gene is TRBD1 (6 bases). Written as DNA, the CDR3 is TGTGCCAGCAGTTTAGCTGGGACACCTAACTATGGCTACACCTTC. Amino acid sequence: CASSLAGTPNYGYTF.